These T cell receptor beta chains were read from a single sample in a study of T cells after posttransplantation cyclophosphamide. The method was immunoSEQ multiplex PCR; TCRdb's version includes in-frame clones alone and lacks a portion of them. The sample shows around 34,000 clones, no singletons; the ten largest hold 2.5%. Sequencing was performed on PBMCs. Receptors were obtained from a man aged 45-65 years in good health, CMV-negative, and a related stem cell transplant donor. CDR3s include the opening cysteine and the closing phenylalanine or tryptophan.

v_call cdr3_aa
TRBV6-1 CASSERQGLDGYTF
TRBV18 CASSTTGTGGFGGYTF
TRBV5-1 CASSGLESSYEQYF
TRBV29-1 CSVEGHTDTQYF
TRBV7-6 CASSSGTGNEQYF
TRBV30 CAWSAAWTGELFF
TRBV7-9 CASSGQGNTEAFF
TRBV5-1 CASSLDPGGSSGEQYF
TRBV7-2 CASSLVSYGNQPQHF
TRBV5-1 CASSPGVGISGNTIYF
TRBV9 CASSVGGGRYNEQFF
TRBV7-2 CASSLTSSSGANVLTF
TRBV20-1 CSVVVETQYF
TRBV9 CASSPCKWQGESYSNQPQHF
TRBV19 CASRTEQRYTGELFF
TRBV2 CANRDSVTGANVLTF
TRBV7-8 CASSPGLAGDTQYF
TRBV6-5 CATLREYEQYF
TRBV10-3 CAIKSTGVQTEAFF
TRBV7-6 CASSPRGTLPSIADTQYF
TRBV7-2 CASSLVAGLSYNEQFF
TRBV7-9 CASSFGGTGELFF
TRBV5-4 CASSPKRVFQETQYF
TRBV19 CASSLIAGRPSNEQFF
TRBV18 CASSPPSNYNEQFF
TRBV7-3 CASSLVSYRDPTYEQYF
TRBV19 CASSIYGGNIQYF
TRBV7-6 CASSLEGERGEQYF
TRBV9 CASSLYPRPADNEKLFF
TRBV5-4 CASSLWAGTEAFF
TRBV9 CASSARALAGGYNEQFF
TRBV19 CASSILMGTGYEQYF
TRBV11-3 CASSLGGSGNTIYF
TRBV7-3 CASSLGPGQGRAFF
TRBV14 CASSQEGGQTYYEQYF
TRBV5-1 CASSLGGREQYF
TRBV4-1 CASSQDQTALSYNEQFF
TRBV5-1 CASSSSGGSGEKLFF
TRBV19 CASSIKQASNEKLFF
TRBV13 CASSLRTGDSYEQYF
TRBV18 CASSPTSGSGYGYTF
TRBV10-3 CAISVRGPGEQYF